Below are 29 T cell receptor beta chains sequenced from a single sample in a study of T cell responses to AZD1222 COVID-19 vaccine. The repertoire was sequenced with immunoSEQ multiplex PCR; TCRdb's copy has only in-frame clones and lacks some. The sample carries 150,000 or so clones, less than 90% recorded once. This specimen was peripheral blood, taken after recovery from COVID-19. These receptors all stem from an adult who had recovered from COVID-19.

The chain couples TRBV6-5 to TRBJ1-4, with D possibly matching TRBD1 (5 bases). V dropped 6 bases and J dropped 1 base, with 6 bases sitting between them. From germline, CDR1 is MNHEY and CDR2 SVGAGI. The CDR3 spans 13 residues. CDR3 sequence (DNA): TGTGCCAGCAGGCAGGGAACTAATGAAAAACTGTTTTTT. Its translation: CASRQGTNEKLFF.

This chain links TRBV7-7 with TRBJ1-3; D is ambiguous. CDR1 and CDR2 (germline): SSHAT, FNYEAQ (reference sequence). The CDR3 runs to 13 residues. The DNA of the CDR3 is TGTGCTAGCGCCGCCAGTCCTGGAAACACCATATATTTT. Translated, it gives CASAASPGNTIYF. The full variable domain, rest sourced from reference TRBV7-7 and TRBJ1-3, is GAGVSQSPRYKVTKRGQDVTLRCDPISSHATLYWYQQALGQGPEFLTYFNYEAQPDKSGLPSDRFSAERPEGSISTLTIQRTEQRDSAMYRCASAASPGNTIYFGEGSWLTVV.

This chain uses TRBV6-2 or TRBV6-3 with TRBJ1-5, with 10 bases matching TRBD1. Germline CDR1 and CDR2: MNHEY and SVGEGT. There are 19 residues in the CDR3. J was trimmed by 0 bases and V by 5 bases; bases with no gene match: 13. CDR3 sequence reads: CASSTRDRGPFYSNQPQHF. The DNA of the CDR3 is TGTGCCAGCAGTACCCGGGACAGGGGCCCATTTTATAGCAATCAGCCCCAGCATTTT.

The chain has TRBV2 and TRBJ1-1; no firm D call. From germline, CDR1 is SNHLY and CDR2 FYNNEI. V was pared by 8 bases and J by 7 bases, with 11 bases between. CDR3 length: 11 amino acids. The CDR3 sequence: CASVRVVEAFF. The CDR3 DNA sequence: TGTGCCAGCGTGCGTGTGGTTGAAGCTTTCTTT.

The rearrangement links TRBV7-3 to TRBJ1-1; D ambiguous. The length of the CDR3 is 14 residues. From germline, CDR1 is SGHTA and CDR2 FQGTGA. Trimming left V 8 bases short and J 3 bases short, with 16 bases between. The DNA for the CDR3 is TGTGCCAGCGCCCGGGGTAATGGGGACACTGAAGCTTTCTTT. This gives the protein CASARGNGDTEAFF.

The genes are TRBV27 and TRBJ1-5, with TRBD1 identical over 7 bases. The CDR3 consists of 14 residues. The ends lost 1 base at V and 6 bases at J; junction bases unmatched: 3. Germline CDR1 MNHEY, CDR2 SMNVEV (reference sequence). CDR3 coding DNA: TGTGCCAGCAGTTTATATACAGGGGCTCAGCCCCAGCATTTT. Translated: CASSLYTGAQPQHF.

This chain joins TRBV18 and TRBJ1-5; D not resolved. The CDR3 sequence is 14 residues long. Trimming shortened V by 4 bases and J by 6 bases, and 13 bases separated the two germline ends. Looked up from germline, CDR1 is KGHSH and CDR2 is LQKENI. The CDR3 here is CASSQGGLGQPQHF. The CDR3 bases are TGTGCCAGCTCACAGGGCGGGTTGGGTCAGCCCCAGCATTTT.

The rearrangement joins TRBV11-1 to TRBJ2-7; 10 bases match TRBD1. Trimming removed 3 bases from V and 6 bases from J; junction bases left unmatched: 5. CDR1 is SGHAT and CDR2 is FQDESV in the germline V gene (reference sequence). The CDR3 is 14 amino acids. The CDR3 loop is CASSFAGQGFEQYF. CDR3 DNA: TGTGCCAGCAGCTTCGCGGGACAGGGGTTCGAGCAGTACTTC.

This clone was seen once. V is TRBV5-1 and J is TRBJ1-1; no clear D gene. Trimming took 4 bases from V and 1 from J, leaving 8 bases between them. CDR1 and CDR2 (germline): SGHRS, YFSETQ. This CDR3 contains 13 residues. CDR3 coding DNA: TGCGCCAGCAGCCGTCAAGGGAACACTGAAGCTTTCTTT. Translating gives CASSRQGNTEAFF.

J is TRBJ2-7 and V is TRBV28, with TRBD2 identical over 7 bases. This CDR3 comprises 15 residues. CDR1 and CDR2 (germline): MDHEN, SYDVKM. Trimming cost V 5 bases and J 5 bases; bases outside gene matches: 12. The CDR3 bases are TGTGCCAGCAGTCCCCGGGGAGGGCCGGTCGACGAGCAGTACTTC. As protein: CASSPRGGPVDEQYF.

The CDR3 DNA is TGTGCCAGCAGTTGGGTACAAGGGGCAGGCACTGAAGCTTTCTTT. It is translated as CASSWVQGAGTEAFF. The chain is built from TRBV28 and TRBJ1-1, with a weak D call TRBD1 (5 bases). There are 15 residues in the CDR3. Germline V gene data show CDR1 as MDHEN and CDR2 as SYDVKM. V was trimmed by 4 bases and J by 4 bases, leaving 16 bases between them.

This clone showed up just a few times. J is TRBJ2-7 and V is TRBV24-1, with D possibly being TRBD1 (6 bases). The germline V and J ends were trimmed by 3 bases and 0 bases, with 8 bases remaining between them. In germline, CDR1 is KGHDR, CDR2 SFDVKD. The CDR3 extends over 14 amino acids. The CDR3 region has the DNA TGTGCCACCAGTGATCGGGACAACTCCTACGAGCAGTACTTC. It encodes CATSDRDNSYEQYF.

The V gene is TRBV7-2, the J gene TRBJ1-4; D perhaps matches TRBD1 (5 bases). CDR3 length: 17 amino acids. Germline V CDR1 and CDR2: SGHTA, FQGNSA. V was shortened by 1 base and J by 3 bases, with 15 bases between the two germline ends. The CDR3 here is CASSLGRLGVSNEKLFF. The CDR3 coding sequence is TGTGCCAGCAGCTTAGGGCGGTTGGGGGTATCTAATGAAAAACTGTTTTTT.

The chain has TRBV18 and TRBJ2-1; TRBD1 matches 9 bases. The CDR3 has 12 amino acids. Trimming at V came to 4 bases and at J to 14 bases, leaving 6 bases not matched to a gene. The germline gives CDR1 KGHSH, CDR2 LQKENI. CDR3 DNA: TGTGCCAGCTCACTCGGACAGGGGAGGAAGTTCTTC. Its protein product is CASSLGQGRKFF.

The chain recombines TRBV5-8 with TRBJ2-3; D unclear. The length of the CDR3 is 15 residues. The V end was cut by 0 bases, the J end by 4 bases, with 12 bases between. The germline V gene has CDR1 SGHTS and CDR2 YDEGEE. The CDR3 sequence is CASSLASGWADTQYF. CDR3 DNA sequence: TGTGCCAGCAGCTTGGCGTCCGGGTGGGCAGATACGCAGTATTTT.

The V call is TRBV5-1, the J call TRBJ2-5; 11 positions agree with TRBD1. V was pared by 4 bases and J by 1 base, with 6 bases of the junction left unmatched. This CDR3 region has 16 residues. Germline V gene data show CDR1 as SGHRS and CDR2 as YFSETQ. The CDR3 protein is CASSLGTGGFQETQYF. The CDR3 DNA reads TGCGCCAGCAGCCTGGGGACAGGGGGTTTCCAAGAGACCCAGTACTTC.

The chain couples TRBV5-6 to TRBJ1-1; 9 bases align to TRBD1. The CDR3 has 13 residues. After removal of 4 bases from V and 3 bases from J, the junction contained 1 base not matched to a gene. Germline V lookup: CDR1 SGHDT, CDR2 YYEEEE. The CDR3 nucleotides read TGTGCCAGCAGCGGGACAGGGTACACTGAAGCTTTCTTT. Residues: CASSGTGYTEAFF.

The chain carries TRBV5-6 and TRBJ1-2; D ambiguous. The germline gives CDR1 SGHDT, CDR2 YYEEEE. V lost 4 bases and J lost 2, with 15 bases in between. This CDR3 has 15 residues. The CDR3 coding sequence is TGTGCCAGCAGCCCGACGGACGTAGGGAACTATGGCTACACCTTC. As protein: CASSPTDVGNYGYTF.

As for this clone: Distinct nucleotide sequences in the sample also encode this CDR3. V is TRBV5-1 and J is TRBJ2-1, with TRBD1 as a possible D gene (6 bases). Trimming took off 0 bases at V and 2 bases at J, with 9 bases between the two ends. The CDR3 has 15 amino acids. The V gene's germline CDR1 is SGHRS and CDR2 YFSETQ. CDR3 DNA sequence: TGCGCCAGCAGCTTGGAAGGGGGTACCTACAATGAGCAGTTCTTC. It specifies CASSLEGGTYNEQFF.

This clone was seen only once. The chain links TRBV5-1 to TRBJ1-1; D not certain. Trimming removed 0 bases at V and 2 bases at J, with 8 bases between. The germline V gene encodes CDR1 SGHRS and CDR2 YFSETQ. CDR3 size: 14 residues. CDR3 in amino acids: CASSLVAINTEAFF. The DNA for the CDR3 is TGCGCCAGCAGCTTGGTCGCGATCAACACTGAAGCTTTCTTT.

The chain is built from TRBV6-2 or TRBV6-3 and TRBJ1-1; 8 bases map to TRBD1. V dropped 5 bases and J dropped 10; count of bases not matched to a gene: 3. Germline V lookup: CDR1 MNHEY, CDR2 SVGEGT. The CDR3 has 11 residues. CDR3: CASSDGQGAFF. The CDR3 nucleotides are TGTGCCAGCAGTGACGGACAGGGAGCTTTCTTT.

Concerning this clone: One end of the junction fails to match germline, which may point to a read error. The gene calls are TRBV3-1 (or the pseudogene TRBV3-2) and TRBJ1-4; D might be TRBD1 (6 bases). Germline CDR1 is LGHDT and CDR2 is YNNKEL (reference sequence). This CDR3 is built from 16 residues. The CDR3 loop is CASSKEGDGANEKLFF. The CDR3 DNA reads TGTGCCAGCAGCAAAGAGGGGGACGGAGCTAATGAAAAACTGTTTTTT.

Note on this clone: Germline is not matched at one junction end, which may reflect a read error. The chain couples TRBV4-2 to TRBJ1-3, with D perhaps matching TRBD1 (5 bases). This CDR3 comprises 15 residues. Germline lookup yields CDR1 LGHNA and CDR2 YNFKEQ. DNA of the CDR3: TGTGCCAGCAGCCAAGGCGCAGGGACTGGGAACACCATATATTTT. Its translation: CASSQGAGTGNTIYF.

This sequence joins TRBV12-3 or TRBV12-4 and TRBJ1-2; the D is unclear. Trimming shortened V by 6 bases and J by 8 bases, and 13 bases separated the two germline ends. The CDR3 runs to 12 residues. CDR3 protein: CASSQPPGGYTF. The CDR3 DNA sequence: TGTGCCAGCAGCCAACCCCCGGGAGGCTACACCTTC.

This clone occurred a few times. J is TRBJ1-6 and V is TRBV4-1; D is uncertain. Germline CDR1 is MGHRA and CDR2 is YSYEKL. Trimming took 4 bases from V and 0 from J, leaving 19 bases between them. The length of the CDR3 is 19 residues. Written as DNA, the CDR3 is TGCGCCAGCAGCCTTTCAGGAGGGCCGATTAGCTCCTATAATTCACCCCTCCACTTT. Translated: CASSLSGGPISSYNSPLHF.

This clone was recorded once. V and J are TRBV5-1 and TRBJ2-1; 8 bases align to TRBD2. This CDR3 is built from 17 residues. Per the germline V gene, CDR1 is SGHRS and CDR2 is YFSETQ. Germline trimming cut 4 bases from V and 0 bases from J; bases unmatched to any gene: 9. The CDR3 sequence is CASSRELADSSYNEQFF. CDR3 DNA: TGCGCCAGCAGCCGGGAACTAGCGGATAGCTCCTACAATGAGCAGTTCTTC.

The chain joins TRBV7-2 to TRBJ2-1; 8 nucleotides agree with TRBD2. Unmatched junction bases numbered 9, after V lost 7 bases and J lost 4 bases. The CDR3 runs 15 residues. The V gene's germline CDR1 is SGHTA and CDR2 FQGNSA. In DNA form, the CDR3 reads TGTGCCAGCACTCTTGTGGTAGCGGGGTACAATGAGCAGTTCTTC. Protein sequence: CASTLVVAGYNEQFF. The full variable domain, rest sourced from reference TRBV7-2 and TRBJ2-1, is GAGVSQSPSNKVTEKGKDVELRCDPISGHTALYWYRQSLGQGLEFLIYFQGNSAPDKSGLPSDRFSAERTGGSVSTLTIQRTQQEDSAVYLCASTLVVAGYNEQFFGPGTRLTVL.

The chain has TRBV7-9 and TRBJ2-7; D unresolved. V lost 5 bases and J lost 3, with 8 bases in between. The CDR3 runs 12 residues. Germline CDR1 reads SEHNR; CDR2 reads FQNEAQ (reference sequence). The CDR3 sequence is CASSAPNYEQYF. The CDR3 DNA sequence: TGTGCCAGCAGCGCCCCCAACTACGAGCAGTACTTC.

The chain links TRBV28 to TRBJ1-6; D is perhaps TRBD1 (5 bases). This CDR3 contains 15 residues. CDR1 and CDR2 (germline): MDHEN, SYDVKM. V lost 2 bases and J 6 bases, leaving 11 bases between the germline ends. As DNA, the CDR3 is TGTGCCAGCAGTTTAGGCAGGGCCTTTAATTCACCCCTCCACTTT. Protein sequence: CASSLGRAFNSPLHF.